A selection of T cell receptor beta chains follows, all from one sample in a study of blood T cells in healthy people across ages. TCRdb fed the 5' RACE reads into MiXCR, producing one record per CDR3 protein. The sample contains 800,000 or so distinct CDR3 sequences, around two thirds of which appear only once. Sequencing was carried out using blood. These receptors all stem from a man aged 30 to 45 in good health. Each CDR3 is given with its conserved first and last residue. Each record gives: J gene, V gene, clone size, D gene, CDR3 DNA, CDR3 protein. D genes are given only for firm matches. The size of a clone is reported for some rows only, either as once, few or many, or as a class for expanded clones.

J: TRBJ2-3; V: TRBV20-1; size: .; D: TRBD2; DNA: TGCAGACCCGGGGGGTACTCGACAGATACGCAGTATTTT; CDR3: CRPGGYSTDTQYF
J: TRBJ2-1; V: TRBV3-1; size: many; D: .; DNA: TGTGCCAGCAGCCAAGATCTACTTAACAATGAGCAGTTCTTC; CDR3: CASSQDLLNNEQFF
J: TRBJ2-1; V: TRBV7-3; size: once; D: TRBD2; DNA: TGTGCCGGCAGACAAACTAGCGGGGGGGCCAATGAGCAGTTCTTC; CDR3: CAGRQTSGGANEQFF
J: TRBJ2-3; V: TRBV5-1; size: .; D: TRBD2; DNA: TGCGCCAGCAGACCGGGACTAGCGGCAGATACGCAGTATTTT; CDR3: CASRPGLAADTQYF
J: TRBJ1-2; V: TRBV9; size: .; D: TRBD1; DNA: TGTGCCAGCAGCGAGGGGACAGTTTCGCTTGGGGTCGGCTACACCTTC; CDR3: CASSEGTVSLGVGYTF
J: TRBJ2-1; V: TRBV27; size: .; D: TRBD2; DNA: TGTGCCAGCAGTTTATTATCCGCGGGGGGGCCATTGGAGCAGTTCTTC; CDR3: CASSLLSAGGPLEQFF
J: TRBJ2-5; V: TRBV5-6; size: .; D: .; DNA: TGTGCCAGCAGCCTCGACGGGGCTCAAGAGACCCAGTACTTC; CDR3: CASSLDGAQETQYF
J: TRBJ2-3; V: TRBV6-5; size: once; D: TRBD2; DNA: TGTGCCAGCAGTCCGACTAGCGGGGGCCGACTTACGCAGTATTTT; CDR3: CASSPTSGGRLTQYF
J: TRBJ2-4; V: TRBV4-3; size: .; D: .; DNA: TGCGCCAGCAGCCAAGATCGTGTAGCCAAAAACATTCAGTACTTC; CDR3: CASSQDRVAKNIQYF
J: TRBJ1-2; V: TRBV4-2; size: .; D: .; DNA: TGTGCCAGCAGCCAAAGGGACAACAACTATGGCTACACCTTC; CDR3: CASSQRDNNYGYTF
J: TRBJ2-6; V: TRBV20-1; size: .; D: .; DNA: TGCAGTGCTAGAACCACTTACCGGGGGTCTGGGGCCAACGTCCTGACTTTC; CDR3: CSARTTYRGSGANVLTF
J: TRBJ1-1; V: TRBV24-1; size: .; D: .; DNA: TGTGCCACCAGTGATAACAAGAACACTGAAGCTTTCTTT; CDR3: CATSDNKNTEAFF
J: TRBJ2-5; V: TRBV6-5; size: once; D: TRBD2; DNA: TGTGCCAGCAGCCTGTCTGGACTAGCCGGTGAGCAGTACTTC; CDR3: CASSLSGLAGEQYF
J: TRBJ2-6; V: TRBV7-8; size: .; D: TRBD1; DNA: TGTGCCAGCAGCTTAGTGGGACAGAGCTCTGGGGCCAACGTCCTGACTTTC; CDR3: CASSLVGQSSGANVLTF
J: TRBJ2-7; V: TRBV5-1; size: .; D: TRBD1; DNA: TGCGCCAGCAGCTTTGAACCGGGACAGGGGACCTACGAGCAGTACTTC; CDR3: CASSFEPGQGTYEQYF
J: TRBJ2-1; V: TRBV14; size: few; D: .; DNA: TGTGCCAGCAGCCAAACTTCCTACAATGAGCAGTTCTTC; CDR3: CASSQTSYNEQFF
J: TRBJ2-1; V: TRBV15; size: .; D: .; DNA: TGTGCCACCAGCAGCGGGGGAAGTGAGCAGTTCTTC; CDR3: CATSSGGSEQFF
J: TRBJ1-2; V: TRBV7-9; size: .; D: .; DNA: TGTGCCGGCAGCTCGGGGGCAGGATATGGCTACACCTTC; CDR3: CAGSSGAGYGYTF
J: TRBJ2-5; V: TRBV4-2; size: .; D: .; DNA: TGTGCCAGCAGCCAAGAAAGATATACTCAAGAGACCCAGTACTTC; CDR3: CASSQERYTQETQYF
J: TRBJ1-2; V: TRBV5-1; size: .; D: .; DNA: TGCGCCAGCAGCTTGGTAACGGTTGGTGAAAACTATGGCTACACCTTC; CDR3: CASSLVTVGENYGYTF
J: TRBJ2-5; V: TRBV20-1; size: .; D: .; DNA: TGCAGTGCTAGAAAAGCCCGGGAGACCCAGTACTTC; CDR3: CSARKARETQYF
J: TRBJ2-5; V: TRBV20-1; size: few; D: TRBD2; DNA: TGCAGTGCCTCGCGGGGACTAGAAGAGACCCAGTACTTC; CDR3: CSASRGLEETQYF
J: TRBJ1-5; V: TRBV4-1; size: .; D: .; DNA: TGCGCCAGCAGCCAAGCAGATTCGTATAGCAATCAGCCCCAGCATTTT; CDR3: CASSQADSYSNQPQHF
J: TRBJ2-4; V: TRBV2; size: .; D: TRBD1; DNA: TGTGCCAGCAGGCCCGGGACAGGGGTTCGTGGCATTCAGTACTTC; CDR3: CASRPGTGVRGIQYF
J: TRBJ2-5; V: TRBV9; size: .; D: TRBD1; DNA: TGTGCCAGCAGCCCTCTAGGACAGGGTGAAGAGGGGGAGGAGACCCAGTACTTC; CDR3: CASSPLGQGEEGEETQYF
J: TRBJ2-7; V: TRBV12-3/TRBV12-4; size: few; D: TRBD1; DNA: TGTGCCAGCAGCCCGACAGGGACCAAGAGCTCCTACGAGCAGTACTTC; CDR3: CASSPTGTKSSYEQYF
J: TRBJ2-7; V: TRBV6-4; size: few; D: TRBD1; DNA: TGTGCCACGGAAGGGGGCCCCTACGAGCAGTACTTC; CDR3: CATEGGPYEQYF
J: TRBJ2-1; V: TRBV6-2/TRBV6-3; size: .; D: TRBD1; DNA: TGTGCCAGCAGTTTTGGACAGGGCTACAATGAGCAGTTCTTC; CDR3: CASSFGQGYNEQFF
J: TRBJ2-1; V: TRBV12-3/TRBV12-4; size: .; D: .; DNA: TGTGCCAGCAGTCCCCAGGCCTCCTACAATGAGCAGTTCTTC; CDR3: CASSPQASYNEQFF
J: TRBJ2-1; V: TRBV9; size: .; D: TRBD2; DNA: TGTGCCAGCAGCTCACCGCGGGGGAATTCCTACAATGAGCAGTTCTTC; CDR3: CASSSPRGNSYNEQFF
J: TRBJ2-5; V: TRBV6-6; size: once; D: .; DNA: TGTGCCAGCAGTTACCCGAGGGAGACAGAAGAGACCCAGTACTTC; CDR3: CASSYPRETEETQYF
J: TRBJ1-6; V: TRBV9; size: .; D: .; DNA: TGTGCCAGCAGCGTAGATGATTCACCCCTCCACTTT; CDR3: CASSVDDSPLHF
J: TRBJ1-1; V: TRBV7-6; size: once; D: .; DNA: TGTGCCAGCAGCGAAGAAGTGAATCTGAACACTGAAGCTTTCTTT; CDR3: CASSEEVNLNTEAFF
J: TRBJ2-5; V: TRBV30; size: .; D: .; DNA: TGTGCCTGGAGTGTACGGTTAGGGGGAGAGACCCAGTACTTC; CDR3: CAWSVRLGGETQYF
J: TRBJ2-7; V: TRBV7-8; size: .; D: TRBD1; DNA: TGTGCCAGCAGCTTAGGGGACAGGGTAAGCTCCTATGAGCTGTACTTC; CDR3: CASSLGDRVSSYELYF
J: TRBJ2-1; V: TRBV27; size: .; D: TRBD1; DNA: TGTGCCAGCAGTTCACTGGGACAGAACAATGAGCAGTTCTTC; CDR3: CASSSLGQNNEQFF
J: TRBJ2-4; V: TRBV5-1; size: .; D: .; DNA: TGCGCCAGCAGCTCAGGGGGGGTCGGAAACATTCAGTACTTC; CDR3: CASSSGGVGNIQYF
J: TRBJ1-4; V: TRBV10-3; size: .; D: .; DNA: TGTGCCATCAGTGAGTCCGGGGGGTCAAGTGAAAAACTGTTTTTT; CDR3: CAISESGGSSEKLFF
J: TRBJ2-1; V: TRBV6-5; size: .; D: TRBD1; DNA: TGTGCCAGCAGTTACTCCCGAGTCGTGGGGAACCAGGGACAGGGGCCCGGGAATGAGCAGTTCTTC; CDR3: CASSYSRVVGNQGQGPGNEQFF
J: TRBJ2-1; V: TRBV20-1; size: .; D: .; DNA: TGCAGTGCCCCTTTAGCGGGCCTAGGGGGGGATGAGCAGTTCTTC; CDR3: CSAPLAGLGGDEQFF
J: TRBJ2-2; V: TRBV7-8; size: .; D: TRBD1; DNA: TGTGCCAGCAGCCAACCCGGGACAGGGTTCGGGGAGCTGTTTTTT; CDR3: CASSQPGTGFGELFF
J: TRBJ1-2; V: TRBV3-1; size: .; D: .; DNA: TGTGCCAGCAGCCAAGAACCGGGGGCGAGTGGCTACACCTTC; CDR3: CASSQEPGASGYTF
J: TRBJ2-5; V: TRBV20-1; size: .; D: .; DNA: TGCAGTGCTAGACTTCGACCGGGATTCCAAGAGACCCAGTACTTC; CDR3: CSARLRPGFQETQYF
J: TRBJ1-2; V: TRBV4-3; size: .; D: .; DNA: TGCGCCAGCAGCCATGTAGGGACGGGCTATGGCTACACCTTC; CDR3: CASSHVGTGYGYTF